This TCR beta chain was profiled in a study of blood T cell repertoires in COVID-19. Study-wide context: Sites across the United States, Italy and Spain contributed samples from acute and convalescent COVID-19.

Per the original data handling: Reference gene primers were amplified, and this amplification served to estimate nucleated cell counts. TCRdb keeps only in-frame clones here, not all; method: immunoSEQ multiplex PCR. V and J calls and clone size follow that table, whereas D and trimming were derived from the DNA. This table holds approximately 140,000 clones, about 84% found once. Per germline, CDR1 SGHDT and CDR2 YYEEEE. This CDR3 has 16 residues. V dropped 0 bases and J dropped 10; count of bases not matched to a gene: 8. This TCR came from a human donor in a cohort sampled during active COVID-19. Sequencing was performed on peripheral blood. The chain is built from TRBV5-6 and TRBJ1-6, with 9 bases aligning to TRBD1. This CDR3 is CASSLGQGGRGSPLHF. As DNA, the CDR3 is TGTGCCAGCAGCTTGGGACAGGGGGGGAGAGGGTCACCCCTCCACTTT.